This T cell receptor beta chain was found in a study of CD8+CD57+ T cells in acquired aplastic anemia (dated by TCRdb to the late 2010s). Looking at the study overall: A mean of approximately 3 ug of DNA, ranging from about 0.19 to 27.4 ug, was extracted from sorted CD4+ and CD8+ cells. CD8+CD57+ expansion was defined as a frequency above the mean frequency observed in healthy subjects.

About this clonotype itself: Its antigen target is currently unknown. No per-base quality is available; no much larger clone lies one base away.

Genomic DNA was used as template for profiling of TCR beta VDJ combinations and CDR3 sequences. An Illumina HiSeq 2000 was the platform used for TCR repertoire sequencing. Concerning the study's data processing: Repertoires were assessed using TRBV/TRBJ rearrangement plots, CDR3 size and DJ length profiles, and Simpson's diversity index. The most abundant DNA sequence in the deep sequencing data was taken as the immunodominant clone. CDR3 amino acid sequences were checked for sharing between subjects and were compared against published repertoires and the VDJdb database. TCRdb redid the processing of the public reads, applying fastp at Q25 and MiXCR, and retained in-frame beta chains. Each CDR3 protein gets just one entry, which takes the most common genes and DNA from the rows behind it. These V and J calls derive from TCRdb rather than the authors' analysis. The sample table holds 260,000 or so distinct CDR3 sequences, of which about 80% were seen once. About two fifths of the sample rests with the top ten.

CDR1 and CDR2 are drawn from the germline V gene: SGHRS, YFSETQ. V was cut back by 1 base and J by 9 bases, leaving a gap of 12 bases between them. The CDR3 runs 13 amino acids, cysteine and phenylalanine included. Only CDR3 DNA remains: 39 bases, in frame from the first base. Study-wide conclusions, independent of this receptor: Between patients and healthy controls, no significant difference in CD8+ Simpson's diversity was found (P=0.060). Around 28 CD8+ CDR3 sequences were found to be shared between patients and controls, but these sequences appeared to be highly expressed in patients and within the immunodominant clones of the patients.

Expansion of CD8+CD57+ cells had been shown by flow cytometry in the patients chosen for sequencing. Every patient had a diagnosis of severe acquired aplastic anemia based on International Study of Aplastic Anemia and Agranulocytosis and Camitta criteria. No therapy had been received by the patients at the time of blood sampling. The study deep-sequenced TCR repertoires of sorted CD4+ and CD8+ blood T cells from severe aplastic anemia patients and healthy subjects. In the USA, patient enrollment took place under clinicaltrials.gov protocols 00001620, 01623167, 00001397, 00071045, 00081523 and 00961064. Ficoll-Paque density gradient centrifugation was used to isolate peripheral blood mononuclear cells. Before DNA was extracted, CD4+ and CD8+ T cells were sorted using either FACS or magnetic beads.

The chain joins TRBV5-1 to TRBJ2-3; TRBD2 is possibly the D segment (6 matching bases). The sequence was collected from a human donor with aplastic anemia. Sequencing was performed on sorted CD4+, CD8+, or CD8+CD57+ T cells (not recorded which) from PBMCs. The DNA sequence is TGCGCCAGCAGCTTGAGGCCGGGAGCCACGCAGTATTTT. This yields the protein CASSLRPGATQYF.